Sequencing of this T cell receptor beta chain was carried out in a study of T cell clonotyping in hematopoietic cell transplantation. Study-level points and caveats: After transplant, recipient diversity fell while pathologically expanded clonotypes grew through day 180. Cells were unsorted, so CD4 and CD8 contributions were not separated. At the given depth, recipient repertoires were over 95% de novo clonotypes.

There are 14 residues in the CDR3. Trimming stripped 8 bases from V and 0 bases from J, with 8 bases between. CDR1 is MNHEY and CDR2 is SVGAGI in the germline V gene. Generated by immunoSEQ multiplex PCR, the TCRdb table keeps only in-frame clones and is missing some. This repertoire shows tens of thousands of clones, about 93% found once; its top ten account for about 0.86%. As concerns this clone: The antigen remains unidentified.

The sample comprised peripheral blood mononuclear cells. The V gene is TRBV6-5, the J gene TRBJ2-6; a weak D match, TRBD1 (6 bases). The TCR was taken from a woman aged 50 to 65 in good health. Some clones in this sample may be carry-over from other donors' samples. The CDR3 loop reads CASLDSSGANVLTF. CDR3 bases: TGTGCCAGCTTGGACAGCTCTGGGGCCAACGTCCTGACTTTC.